The 3 T cell receptor beta chains below were found in one sample sequenced in a study of CD8 T cells in Susac syndrome. RNA totalling about 0.5 to 1 ug underwent reverse transcription with random hexamers. TCRdb ran MiXCR on the immunoSEQ multiplex PCR reads and lists one entry per CDR3 protein. The profile shows roughly 150,000 distinct CDR3 sequences, about 94% of them singletons. The specimen sequenced was CD8+ T cells from PBMCs. These receptors were obtained from a human donor with multiple sclerosis.

The chain carries TRBV3-1 and TRBJ2-3, with D possibly TRBD1 on 5 matching bases. Trimming removed 0 bases at V and 2 bases at J, with 12 bases between. CDR1 is LGHDT, CDR2 YNNKEL, per germline (reference sequence). The CDR3 spans 16 residues. Written as DNA, the CDR3 is TGTGCCAGCAGCCAAGATCGAGGCAGGGACACAGATACGCAGTATTTT. The encoded protein is CASSQDRGRDTDTQYF.

CDR3 residues: CASTSGGTEAFF. CDR3 coding DNA: TGTGCCAGTACGTCAGGTGGCACTGAAGCTTTCTTT. This sequence joins TRBV19 and TRBJ1-1; D gene unclear. The CDR3 spans 12 residues. Looked up from germline, CDR1 is LNHDA and CDR2 is SQIVND (reference sequence). Trimming stripped 7 bases from V and 4 bases from J, with 10 bases between.

V gene TRBV27 combines with J gene TRBJ2-1; 8 bases align to TRBD1. There are 16 residues in the CDR3. Looked up from germline, CDR1 is MNHEY and CDR2 is SMNVEV (reference sequence). Trimming took 2 bases from V and 1 from J; bases not matched to a gene: 4. The CDR3 loop is CASSLTGGESYNEQFF. In DNA form, the CDR3 reads TGTGCCAGCAGTTTAACAGGGGGAGAATCCTACAATGAGCAGTTCTTC.